This TCR beta chain was recovered during a study of CD8+ T cells in alopecia areata (dated by TCRdb to about 2018). Looking at the study overall: Treated patients were enrolled in an open-label pilot trial of oral tofacitinib, 5 to 10 mg twice daily, for moderate-to-severe alopecia areata. Patients on tofacitinib were biopsied at baseline and after 4 and 24 weeks of treatment, and several of the patients also had a later scalp biopsy. Patients stayed on tofacitinib for 6 to 18 months and then had 6 months of follow-up off drug so that delayed response and recurrence could be assessed. In humans, TCRbeta sequencing was performed on scalp tissue and on sorted CD4+ and CD8+ peripheral blood T cells from healthy controls and from patients with patchy or totalis/universalis alopecia areata. The RNA source kit depended on sample type: the PAXgene miRNA kit for fixed scalp, the miRNeasy kit for PBMCs, and the RNeasy kit for mouse skin. To study T cell clonal expansion in alopecia areata, the researchers applied high-throughput TCRbeta sequencing to both the C3H/HeJ mouse model and human patients. TCRbeta CDR3 regions were amplified by immunoSEQ multiplex PCR with 35 Vbeta forward and 13 Jbeta reverse primers. Clonality in the scalp was compared among normal scalp (n=4), patchy alopecia areata scalp (n=8), and alopecia totalis/universalis scalp (n=8).

What this sample's time point label stands for: baseline before oral tofacitinib. From alopecia areata patients, peripheral blood was collected along with lesional scalp punch biopsies. PBMCs were isolated by density centrifugation and stained for CD3, CD4 and CD8, after which CD4+ and CD8+ T cells were sorted on a FACSAria. Libraries came from the immunoSEQ multiplex PCR assay. For TCR sequencing, RNA was extracted from every sample and reverse transcribed into cDNA to serve as template. First-strand cDNA was synthesized with SuperScript III using a 2:1 mix of oligo-dT and random hexamers. Amplification bias was assessed with a synthetic immune receptor repertoire, and residual bias was removed computationally. The authors processed their data as follows. Raw reads were preprocessed to remove errors, and CDR3 was defined by IMGT conventions from the conserved cysteine to phenylalanine. Clonality was computed as 1 minus the Shannon entropy, with the entropy normalized by log2 of the number of productive unique TCRs. CD4 or CD8 identity of scalp clones was inferred by cross-referencing scalp TCRbeta sequences with sorted blood CD4 and CD8 repertoires. TCRdb retrieved this table from immuneACCESS and kept in-frame rearrangements only. Not all clones are present; in checked studies, unresolved V genes account for under half, and no reason is known for the remainder. The V and J calls and clone size come from that table; D and trimming were worked out from the DNA. The sample table lists approximately 150,000 clones, approximately 49% of them with a count of one. The top ten hold 0.95% to 1% of the sample.

Measured from the cysteine to the phenylalanine, the CDR3 is 15 residues long. Only the CDR3 region is kept as DNA, spanning 45 bases read in frame from base 1. According to the germline V gene, CDR1 reads SGDLS and CDR2 reads YYNGEE. At the junction V is shortened by 2 bases and J by 5 bases; bases outside the gene matches: 8. A word on this clone: Its antigen target is currently unknown. Base qualities were left out, and no much larger clone turns up one base away.

Study-wide findings and limitations: Unlike mouse skin, which is dominated by gammadelta T cells, normal human skin has resident alphabeta T cells that are also sequenced, and this complicates analysis of the scalp TCR repertoire. Lesional scalp, especially in alopecia totalis/universalis, showed higher clonality and more expanded CD8+ clones than normal scalp, suggesting antigenic drive. Shared TCR sequences between patients were less evident than in mice, which may be partly attributable to HLA diversity in the patient population.

This sequence uses TRBV9 and TRBJ2-5; 8 junctional bases match TRBD2. The receptor comes from a human donor with alopecia areata. Here the sequenced sample was CD4+ T cells sorted from blood, taken at week 0. The CDR3: CASSVSTSALETQYF. The DNA sequence is given as TGTGCCAGCAGCGTTTCGACTAGCGCTTTGGAGACCCAGTACTTC.